This T cell receptor (beta chain) was recovered during a study of T cell repertoires in cytomegalovirus infection. This clonotype appeared many times. No antigen is known for it. TCRdb independently ran MiXCR on the reads; one entry per CDR3 protein. The sample consists of about 490,000 distinct CDR3 sequences, about 17% of them appearing once. General study findings and limits: Ex vivo responses were dominated by HLA-C-restricted CMV-specific TCR beta clonotypes.

The specimen was CD8+ T cells from PBMCs. The TCR originated in a human donor in good health (CMV status not recorded). Some clones in this sample may be carry-over from other donors' samples.

The CDR3 loop is CASTLAASGSNEQFF. The CDR3 coding sequence is TGTGCCAGCACCTTGGCGGCTAGCGGGAGTAATGAGCAGTTCTTC. The rearrangement joins TRBV6-1 to TRBJ2-1; TRBD2 aligns across 10 bases. Per germline, CDR1 MNHNS and CDR2 SASEGT. The CDR3 spans 15 residues. The trim removed 7 bases at V and 7 bases at J, leaving 10 bases unmatched.